This T cell receptor beta chain was recorded in a study of cytomegalovirus exposure and HLA in healthy donors. Study-level information: Roughly 180 million T cells yielded 120 million or so unique TCR beta sequences, as an earlier analysis found. The study's early data release held about 85 million unique TCRs from HLA-typed donors. Study outcomes and limitations: As a later analysis showed, a missense DCLRE1C variant was linked to trimming of TCR beta V- and J-genes. Later analysis showed most CMV-associated TCR beta chains appearing HLA-restricted.

Details on this clone: Its antigen remains unidentified.

Per the germline V gene, CDR1 is SGHRS and CDR2 is YFSETQ. CDR3 length: 15 residues. V was pared by 1 base and J by 0 bases, with 9 bases between. The PCR employed 60 Vbeta primers together with 13 Jbeta primers. Sequencing was performed with immunoSEQ multiplex PCR; in TCRdb, only in-frame clones are kept and a portion is missing. The sample lists some 180,000 clones, roughly an eighth seen once, with 7.8% in the top ten. The material sequenced was PBMCs. This chain connects TRBV5-1 to TRBJ2-3; tentatively, D is TRBD1 (6 bases). This receptor was obtained from a man aged 50 or older in good health and CMV-seropositive. CDR3 sequence: CASSLRGKSTDTQYF. CDR3 nucleotide sequence: TGCGCCAGCAGCTTGAGGGGGAAAAGCACAGATACGCAGTATTTT.